This entry lists 19 T cell receptor beta chains sequenced from one sample in a study of glioma-infiltrating T cells after dendritic cell vaccination. Profiled with immunoSEQ multiplex PCR; TCRdb holds only in-frame clones, not every one. The sample holds 80,000 to 95,000 clones, around 85% seen once. Sequencing was performed on blood, taken before dendritic cell vaccination. These receptors all come from a human donor with glioblastoma.

This sequence joins TRBV7-9 and TRBJ2-1; D call uncertain. V was trimmed by 1 base and J by 6 bases, leaving 4 bases between them. Germline-derived CDR1 and CDR2 are SEHNR and FQNEAQ (reference sequence). The CDR3 contains 12 residues. CDR3 DNA sequence: TGTGCCAGCAGCTTAGTTAGCAATGAGCAGTTCTTC. This codes for CASSLVSNEQFF.

The chain has TRBV6-6 and TRBJ1-1; maybe TRBD1 (6 bases). Germline CDR1 is MNHNY and CDR2 is SVGAGI (reference sequence). This CDR3 comprises 14 residues. V dropped 5 bases and J dropped 4 bases, with 14 bases sitting between them. Written as DNA, the CDR3 is TGTGCCAGCAGTCTTGGGCAGGGGTCCACTGAAGCTTTCTTT. Its translation is CASSLGQGSTEAFF.

This clone was recorded a few times. The chain has TRBV5-1 and TRBJ2-1; TRBD2 aligns across 8 bases. Germline CDR1 reads SGHRS; CDR2 reads YFSETQ. The V and J ends lost 3 bases and 0 bases, in that order; junction bases with no gene match: 11. The CDR3 loop spans 18 amino acids. The CDR3 protein is CASSSPSGLVSSYNEQFF. The CDR3 DNA reads as TGCGCCAGCAGCTCTCCTAGCGGGCTTGTTAGCTCCTACAATGAGCAGTTCTTC.

The chain has TRBV6-5 and TRBJ1-2, with a possible D match to TRBD1 (5 bases). The CDR3 is 14 residues long. Germline loops: CDR1 MNHEY, CDR2 SVGAGI. The V end was cut by 5 bases, the J end by 5 bases, with 15 bases between. CDR3 sequence: CASSPDRGPYGYTF. Here the CDR3 DNA reads TGTGCCAGCAGTCCCGACAGAGGTCCTTATGGCTACACCTTC.

The chain recombines TRBV6-1 with TRBJ1-1; possibly TRBD1 for D (5 bases). V dropped 4 bases and J dropped 4 bases, with 13 bases sitting between them. CDR1 MNHNS and CDR2 SASEGT come from the germline V gene. The CDR3 is 14 amino acids. CDR3 sequence reads: CASSGVPGITEAFF. The CDR3, as DNA: TGTGCCAGCAGTGGGGTACCAGGGATCACTGAAGCTTTCTTT.

The chain uses TRBV7-3 and TRBJ2-5, with TRBD2 matching over 8 bases. With V trimmed by 5 bases and J by 2 bases, 10 bases remained unmatched. The germline V gene encodes CDR1 SGHTA and CDR2 FQGTGA. This CDR3 is built from 16 residues. The CDR3 DNA reads TGTGCCAGCAGCCTCTACGGGGGGGCGAGGCAAGAGACCCAGTACTTC. Its protein is CASSLYGGARQETQYF.

A note on this clone: The junction differs from germline at one of its ends, possibly a read error. This rearrangement joins TRBV29-1 to TRBJ1-2; D is undetermined. This CDR3 region has 12 residues. Germline values: CDR1 SQVTM, CDR2 ANQGSEA. The CDR3 nucleotides are TGCAGTGGAGCGGGTTCAGGCTATGGCTACACTTTC. This sequence encodes CSGAGSGYGYTF.

The V call is TRBV7-9, the J call TRBJ2-3, with D perhaps matching TRBD2 (5 bases). Germline V CDR1 and CDR2: SEHNR, FQNEAQ (reference sequence). CDR3 length: 12 amino acids. V was pared by 4 bases and J by 10 bases, with 12 bases between. CDR3 residues: CASSSDGESQYF. For the CDR3, the DNA is TGTGCCAGCAGCTCCGATGGGGAGTCGCAGTATTTT.

The chain links TRBV6-1 to TRBJ2-6; D not certain. The germline V gene has CDR1 MNHNS and CDR2 SASEGT. Trimming removed 10 bases from V and 0 bases from J, with 13 bases in between. The CDR3 extends over 15 amino acids. For the CDR3, the DNA is TGTGCCACTTCTCGACATTTCTCTGGGGCCAACGTCCTGACTTTC. This gives the protein CATSRHFSGANVLTF.

For this clone: As the CDR3 is not closed by the conserved phenylalanine or tryptophan, this likely results from a read error. The chain recombines TRBV12-5 with TRBJ1-2; TRBD1 matches at 11 bases. J lost 8 bases, V lost 3 bases, and 2 bases had no gene match. Germline-derived CDR1 and CDR2 are LGHNT and FRNRAP. This CDR3 is 13 amino acids long. CDR3 sequence reads: CASGFGQGAGYTL. In nucleotides, the CDR3 is TGTGCTAGTGGTTTTGGACAGGGGGCCGGCTACACCCTC.

The chain employs TRBV11-1 and TRBJ2-7; D may be TRBD1 (6 bases). V was trimmed by 5 bases and J by 4 bases, leaving 15 bases between them. The CDR3 spans 14 residues. Per the germline V gene, CDR1 is SGHAT and CDR2 is FQDESV (reference sequence). The CDR3 reads CASSIQGSLYEQYF. The CDR3 DNA sequence: TGTGCCAGCAGCATACAGGGAAGCCTTTACGAGCAGTACTTC.

The genes are TRBV2 and TRBJ1-1; 7 bases line up with TRBD1. V dropped 5 bases and J dropped 4; count of bases not matched to a gene: 4. CDR1 is SNHLY, CDR2 FYNNEI, per germline. This CDR3 region has 13 residues. The CDR3 DNA reads TGTGCCAGCAGTCTGAGGGGGCCCACTGAAGCTTTCTTT. This encodes CASSLRGPTEAFF. The whole variable domain, remainder taken from reference TRBV2 and TRBJ1-1, is EPEVTQTPSHQVTQMGQEVILRCVPISNHLYFYWYRQILGQKVEFLVSFYNNEISEKSEIFDDQFSVERPDGSNFTLKIRSTKLEDSAMYFCASSLRGPTEAFFGQGTRLTVV.

CDR3 sequence: CASTQPGQGNEQYF. Here the CDR3 DNA reads TGTGCCAGTACCCAACCGGGACAGGGAAACGAGCAGTACTTC. J is TRBJ2-7 and V is TRBV19; 9 bases map to TRBD1. The CDR3 extends over 14 amino acids. CDR1 is LNHDA, CDR2 SQIVND, per germline (reference sequence). After removal of 7 bases from V and 5 bases from J, the junction contained 9 bases not matched to a gene.

The chain recombines TRBV5-1 with TRBJ1-1, with a tentative D call TRBD1 (5 bases). V was pared by 3 bases and J by 7 bases, with 16 bases between. Germline loops: CDR1 SGHRS, CDR2 YFSETQ. This CDR3 has 14 amino acids. Here the CDR3 reads CASSSRGGLIEAFF. The CDR3 DNA follows: TGCGCCAGCAGCTCACGGGGGGGGTTGATTGAAGCTTTCTTT.

A word on this clone: An end of the junction differs from the germline gene, which may be a read error. The V gene is TRBV2, the J gene TRBJ1-6, with TRBD1 identical over 7 bases. From germline, CDR1 is SNHLY and CDR2 FYNNEI. There are 13 residues in the CDR3. The CDR3 sequence: CASSEEGDSPTFF. The CDR3 nucleotides are TGTGCCAGCAGTGAAGAGGGGGACAGTCCCACCTTTTTT.

V is TRBV6-1 and J is TRBJ1-5; D is uncertain. With 1 base removed from V and 1 base from J, the gap between germline ends came to 5 bases. Per germline, CDR1 MNHNS and CDR2 SASEGT. The CDR3 length is 14 residues. The CDR3 DNA reads as TGTGCCAGCAGTGAAGTTTTAAGCAATCAGCCCCAGCATTTT. Translation gives CASSEVLSNQPQHF.

The chain has TRBV18 and TRBJ2-7, with 8 bases lining up with TRBD1. Germline values: CDR1 KGHSH, CDR2 LQKENI. This CDR3 spans 15 amino acids. With V trimmed by 6 bases and J by 7 bases, 14 bases remained unmatched. The CDR3: CASSPTGQGAREQYF. The CDR3 DNA reads as TGTGCCAGCTCCCCAACCGGACAGGGTGCGAGGGAGCAGTACTTC.

The rearrangement joins TRBV4-1 to TRBJ1-4; tentative D call: TRBD1 (6 bases). Trimming stripped 3 bases from V and 5 bases from J, with 13 bases between. This CDR3 region has 15 residues. Germline lookup yields CDR1 MGHRA and CDR2 YSYEKL. The CDR3 bases are TGCGCCAGCAGCCAGGGGGGGGGCTCGAATGAAAAACTGTTTTTT. Protein product: CASSQGGGSNEKLFF.

With respect to this clone: Different DNA sequences within this sample yield the same CDR3. V usage is TRBV11-3 and J usage is TRBJ2-1; 8 bases match TRBD1. The CDR3 is 14 residues long. J gave up 9 bases and V 5 bases, and 9 bases lay outside the gene matches. Germline CDR1 and CDR2: SGHNT and YENEEA. The CDR3 region is CASSPRTGRGEQFF. As DNA, the CDR3 is TGTGCCAGCAGCCCCCGGACAGGGCGAGGTGAGCAGTTCTTC.